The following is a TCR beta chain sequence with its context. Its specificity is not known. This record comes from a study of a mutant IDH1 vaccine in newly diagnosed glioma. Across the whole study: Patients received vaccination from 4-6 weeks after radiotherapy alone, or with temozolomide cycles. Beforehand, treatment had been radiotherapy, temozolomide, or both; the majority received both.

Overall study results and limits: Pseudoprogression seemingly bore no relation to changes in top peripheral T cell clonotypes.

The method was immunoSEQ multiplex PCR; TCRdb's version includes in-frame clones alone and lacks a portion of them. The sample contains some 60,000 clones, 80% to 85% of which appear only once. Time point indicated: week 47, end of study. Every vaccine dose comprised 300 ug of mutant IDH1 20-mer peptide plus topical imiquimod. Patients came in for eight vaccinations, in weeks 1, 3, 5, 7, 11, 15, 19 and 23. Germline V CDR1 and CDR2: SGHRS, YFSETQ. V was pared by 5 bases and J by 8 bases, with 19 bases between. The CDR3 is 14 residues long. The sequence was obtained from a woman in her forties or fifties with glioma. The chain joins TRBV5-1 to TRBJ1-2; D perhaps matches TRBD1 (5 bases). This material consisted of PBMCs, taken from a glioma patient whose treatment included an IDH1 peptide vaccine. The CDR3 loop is CASRKNGGLWGYTF. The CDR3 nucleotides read TGCGCCAGCAGAAAGAACGGGGGTCTATGGGGCTACACCTTC.